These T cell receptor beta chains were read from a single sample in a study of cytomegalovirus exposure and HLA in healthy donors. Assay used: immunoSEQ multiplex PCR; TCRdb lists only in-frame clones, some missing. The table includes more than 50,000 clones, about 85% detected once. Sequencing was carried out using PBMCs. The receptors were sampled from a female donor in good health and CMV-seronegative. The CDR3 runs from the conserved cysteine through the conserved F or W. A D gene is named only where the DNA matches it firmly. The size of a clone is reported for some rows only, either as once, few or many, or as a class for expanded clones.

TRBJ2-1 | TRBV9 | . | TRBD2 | TGTGCCAGCAGCATTAGCGGGCCCAATGAGCAGTTCTTC | CASSISGPNEQFF
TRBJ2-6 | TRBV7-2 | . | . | TGTGCCAGCAGCCCGAGCTTCAACTCTGGGGCCAACGTCCTGACTTTC | CASSPSFNSGANVLTF
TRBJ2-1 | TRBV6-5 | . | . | TGTGCCAGCAGTGCGGGCGACAATGAGCAGTTCTTC | CASSAGDNEQFF
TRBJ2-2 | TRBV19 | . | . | TGTGCCAGTAGTATAGATCGCGTGCACACCGGGGAGCTGTTTTTT | CASSIDRVHTGELFF
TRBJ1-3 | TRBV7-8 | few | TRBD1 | TGTGCCAGCAGCTTAGGTTACAGGGGAAAGAATGGAAACACCATATATTTT | CASSLGYRGKNGNTIYF
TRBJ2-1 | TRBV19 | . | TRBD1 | TGTGCCACAAAATGGACAGGGTCTGGCCTGGGGCAGTTCTTC | CATKWTGSGLGQFF
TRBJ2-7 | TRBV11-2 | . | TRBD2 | TGTGCCAGCAGCTTAGGGCGAGGCGGGGAGGGGCCCTCCTACGAGCAGTACTTC | CASSLGRGGEGPSYEQYF
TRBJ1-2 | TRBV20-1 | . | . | TGCAGGGCGGGAAGAACCTATGGCTACACCTTC | CRAGRTYGYTF
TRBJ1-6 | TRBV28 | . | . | TGTGCCAGCAGTTCGACAGCCAATTCACCCCTCCACTTT | CASSSTANSPLHF
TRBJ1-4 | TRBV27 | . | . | TGTGCCAGCAGCCCAGGGTACGAAAAACTGTTTTTT | CASSPGYEKLFF
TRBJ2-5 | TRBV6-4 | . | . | TGTGCCAGCACCTCGAGTGGGGGCGGAGAGACCCAGTACTTC | CASTSSGGGETQYF
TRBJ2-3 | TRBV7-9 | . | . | TGTGCCAGCAGCCCAAAATCCACAGATACGCAGTATTTT | CASSPKSTDTQYF
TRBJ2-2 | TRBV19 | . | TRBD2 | TGTGCCAGTAGTATAGATGGGGGAGGGACTATCCCATTCCAAGCGAACACCGGGGAGCTGTTTTTT | CASSIDGGGTIPFQANTGELFF
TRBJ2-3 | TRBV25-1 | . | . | TGTGCCAGCAGCAGGGTTGCCACAGATACGCAGTATTTT | CASSRVATDTQYF
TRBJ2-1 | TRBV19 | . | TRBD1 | TGTGCCAGTAGACCTAGACAGGGACCCAAGTTCTTC | CASRPRQGPKFF
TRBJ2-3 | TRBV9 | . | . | TGTGCCAGCAGCGCCCCTAGCACAGATACGCAGTATTTT | CASSAPSTDTQYF
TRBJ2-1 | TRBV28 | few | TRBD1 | TGTGCCAGCAGCTACCTGACAGGGGGCATCAATGAGCAGTTCTTC | CASSYLTGGINEQFF
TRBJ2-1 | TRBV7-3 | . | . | TGTGCCAGCAGCCCGGTCGTGGGGCCAGGTGAGCAGTTCTTC | CASSPVVGPGEQFF
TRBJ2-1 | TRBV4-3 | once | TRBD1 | TGCGCCAGCAGCCAAGCTCCCCGGACAGGGGTCCTACCTTTCCCCTACAATGAGCAGTTCTTC | CASSQAPRTGVLPFPYNEQFF
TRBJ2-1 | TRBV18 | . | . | TGTGCCAGCTCACTGCGGGATGAGCAGTTCTTC | CASSLRDEQFF
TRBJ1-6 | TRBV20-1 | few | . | TGCAGTGTTGGTCCCCCGGAGGCCCTCCACTTT | CSVGPPEALHF
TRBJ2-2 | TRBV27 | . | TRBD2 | TGTGCCAGCCGACTAGCGGGAAGAAACACCGGGGAGCTGTTTTTT | CASRLAGRNTGELFF
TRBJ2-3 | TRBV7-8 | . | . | TGTGCCAGCAGCTTAATCTGGCAGAGCACAGATACGCAGTATTTT | CASSLIWQSTDTQYF
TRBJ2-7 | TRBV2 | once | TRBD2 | TGTGCCAGCAGTAGTCGACTAGCTCACGAGCAGTACTTC | CASSSRLAHEQYF
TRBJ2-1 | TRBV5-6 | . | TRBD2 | TGTGCCAGCACCCTAGCGGGCTCCTACAATGAGCAGTTCTTC | CASTLAGSYNEQFF
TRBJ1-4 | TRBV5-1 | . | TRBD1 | TGCGCCAGCAGCGCAGGGACAGGAGGTGAAAAACTGTTTTTT | CASSAGTGGEKLFF
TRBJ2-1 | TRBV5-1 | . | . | TGCGCCAGCAGCTTGCCCAGGGTGGCCGATGAGCAGTTCTTC | CASSLPRVADEQFF
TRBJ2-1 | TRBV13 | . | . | TGTGCCAGCAGCTGGGGACAGCGGGGGTACAATGAGCAGTTCTTC | CASSWGQRGYNEQFF
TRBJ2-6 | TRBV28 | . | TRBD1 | TGTGCCAGCACCCTGGACAGGGCCGGGGCCAACGTCCTGACTTTC | CASTLDRAGANVLTF
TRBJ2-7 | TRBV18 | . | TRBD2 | TGTGCCAGCTCACCGGGTTTTAGCGGGGGGGCATCTACGTACGAGCAGTACTTC | CASSPGFSGGASTYEQYF
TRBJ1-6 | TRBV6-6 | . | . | TGTGCCAGCTTTGGGGCAGGTTCGGGGGTTAGTTCACCCCTCCACTTT | CASFGAGSGVSSPLHF
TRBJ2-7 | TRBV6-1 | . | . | TGTGCCAGCAGTGAAGGTCAGGGTAGGGGCAAGCAGTACTTC | CASSEGQGRGKQYF
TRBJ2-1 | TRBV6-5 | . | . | TGTGCCAGCAGTTACCCGAAGGGGGCGGGAGGATTGTTCTTC | CASSYPKGAGGLFF
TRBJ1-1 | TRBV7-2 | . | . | TGTGCCAGCAGTCGCGGTCGGGGGGAGGGGAACACTGAAGCTTTCTTT | CASSRGRGEGNTEAFF
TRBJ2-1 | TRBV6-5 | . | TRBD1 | TGTGCCAGCAGTTATGGGGGGACAGGAAAATACAATGAGCAGTTCTTC | CASSYGGTGKYNEQFF
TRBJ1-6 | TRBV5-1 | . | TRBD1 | TGCGCCAGCAGCTTTACAGGGGTTGATTCACCCCTCCACTTT | CASSFTGVDSPLHF
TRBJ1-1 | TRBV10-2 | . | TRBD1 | TGCGCCAGCAGTGCCAGGACAGGGGGGAACACTGAAGCTTTCTTT | CASSARTGGNTEAFF
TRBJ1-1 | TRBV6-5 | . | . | TGTGCCAGCAGTCCCAGGGCCCTTATGAACACTGAAGCTTTCTTT | CASSPRALMNTEAFF
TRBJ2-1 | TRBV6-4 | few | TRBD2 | TGTGCCAGCAGCAAAAGCGGGGGGGCGGGCTACAATGAGCAGTTCTTC | CASSKSGGAGYNEQFF
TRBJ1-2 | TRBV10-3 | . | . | TGTGCCATCAGTGGGTGGGAGGGACCGGACTCTAGCTCTACCTTC | CAISGWEGPDSSSTF
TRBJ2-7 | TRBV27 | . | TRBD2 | TGTGCCAGCAGTTTATCCAGCGGGGGGACCTACGAGCAGTACTTC | CASSLSSGGTYEQYF
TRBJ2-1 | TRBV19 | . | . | TGTGCCAGTAGTATAGGCGGGCTAGTCAATGAGCAGTTCTTC | CASSIGGLVNEQFF